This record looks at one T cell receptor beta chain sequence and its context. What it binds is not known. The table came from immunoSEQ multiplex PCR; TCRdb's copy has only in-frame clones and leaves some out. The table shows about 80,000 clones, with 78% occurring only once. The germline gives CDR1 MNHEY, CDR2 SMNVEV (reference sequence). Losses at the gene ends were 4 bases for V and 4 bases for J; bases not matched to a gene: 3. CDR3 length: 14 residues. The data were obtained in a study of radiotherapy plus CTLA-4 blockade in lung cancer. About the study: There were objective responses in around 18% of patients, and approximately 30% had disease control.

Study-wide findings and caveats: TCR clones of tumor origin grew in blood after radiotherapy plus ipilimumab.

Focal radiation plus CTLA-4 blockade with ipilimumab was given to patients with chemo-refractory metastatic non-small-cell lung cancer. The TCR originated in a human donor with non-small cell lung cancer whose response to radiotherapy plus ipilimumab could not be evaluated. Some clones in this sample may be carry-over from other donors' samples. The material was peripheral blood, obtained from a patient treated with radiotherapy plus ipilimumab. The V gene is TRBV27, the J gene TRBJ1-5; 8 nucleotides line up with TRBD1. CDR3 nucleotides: TGTGCCAGCAGTTGGACAGGGACAAATCAGCCCCAGCATTTT. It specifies CASSWTGTNQPQHF.